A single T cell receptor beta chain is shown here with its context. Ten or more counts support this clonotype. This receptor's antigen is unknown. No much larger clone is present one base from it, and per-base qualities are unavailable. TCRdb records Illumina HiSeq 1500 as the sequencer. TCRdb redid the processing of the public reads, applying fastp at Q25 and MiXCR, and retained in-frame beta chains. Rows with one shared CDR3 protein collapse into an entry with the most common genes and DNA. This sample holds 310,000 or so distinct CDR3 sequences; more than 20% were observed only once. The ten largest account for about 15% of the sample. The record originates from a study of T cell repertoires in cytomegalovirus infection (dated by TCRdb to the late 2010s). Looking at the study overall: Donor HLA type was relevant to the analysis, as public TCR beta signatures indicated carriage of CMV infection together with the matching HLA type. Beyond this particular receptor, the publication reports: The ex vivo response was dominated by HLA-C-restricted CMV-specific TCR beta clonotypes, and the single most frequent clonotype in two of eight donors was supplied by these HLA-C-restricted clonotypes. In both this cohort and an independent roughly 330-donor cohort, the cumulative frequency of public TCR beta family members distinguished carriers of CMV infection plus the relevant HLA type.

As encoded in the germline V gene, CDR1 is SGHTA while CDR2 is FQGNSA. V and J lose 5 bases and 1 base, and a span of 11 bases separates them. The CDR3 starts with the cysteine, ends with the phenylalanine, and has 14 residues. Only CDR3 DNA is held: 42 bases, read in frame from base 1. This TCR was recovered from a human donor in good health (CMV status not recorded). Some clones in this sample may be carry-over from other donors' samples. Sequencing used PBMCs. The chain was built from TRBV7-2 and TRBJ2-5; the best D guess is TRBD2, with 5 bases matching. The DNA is TGTGCCAGCAGCCCCCGGGGATCCCAAGAGACCCAGTACTTC. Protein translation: CASSPRGSQETQYF.